This T cell receptor (beta chain) was retrieved from a study of Ad26.COV2.S vaccination and SARS-CoV-2 variants. Whole-study results and caveats: Recipients given vaccine exceeded placebo recipients in spike-specific TCR breadth. Total T cell responses, in the TCR breadth and depth analyses, may have been underestimated.

Profiled with immunoSEQ multiplex PCR; TCRdb holds only in-frame clones, not every one. This table has about 370,000 clones, 89% appearing once. Concerning this clone: No antigen is known for it.

V lost 6 bases, J lost 5 bases, and 14 bases lay in between. The CDR3 is made up of 13 amino acids. Per the germline V gene, CDR1 is MNHEY and CDR2 is SVGAGI. Noted treatment: around 19 received Ad26.COV2.S at low or high dose, single or two shots; roughly 5 received placebo; per-sample allocation not given. Day 63 following the first vaccine or placebo injection was when the samples were taken. The chain links TRBV6-5 to TRBJ2-7; D unresolved. The sample consisted of peripheral blood, taken in a trial of Ad26.COV2.S vaccine versus placebo. The sequence was obtained from a person between 18 and 60 years old who received the Ad26.COV2.S COVID-19 vaccine or a placebo. CDR3 nucleotides: TGTGCCAGCAGGCCTCACACTTTCGACGAGCAGTACTTC. It is translated as CASRPHTFDEQYF.